This T cell receptor (beta chain) is drawn from a study of blood T cell repertoires in COVID-19. Study overall: Samples came from the United States, Italy and Spain, spanning acute and convalescent COVID-19.

This clone came up many times. Participants spanned ages about 18 to 90 years and resided in 20 to 30 US areas. Participants' own reports of clinical history determined their cohort assignment. Symptom resolution, clearance, or two negative PCRs marked donors in Cohort 3 as recovered. Profiling relied on immunoSEQ multiplex PCR, and the TCRdb table lists in-frame clones only, not all of them. The sample shows 200,000 to 250,000 clones, roughly 77% of them seen only once. The sample taken for sequencing was PBMCs or T cells enriched from blood (not recorded which). This clonotype originated in a man aged 35 to 55 who had recovered from COVID-19.

The CDR3 coding sequence is TGCGCCAGCAGCCCAGATGGGTTTAGCGGAAAATCCTACGAGCAGTACTTC. This codes for CASSPDGFSGKSYEQYF. V and J are TRBV4-1 and TRBJ2-7; TRBD2 might be the D (6 bases). Trimming cost V 4 bases and J 1 base, with 20 bases left between them. The CDR3 spans 17 residues. Germline V gene lookup returns CDR1 MGHRA and CDR2 YSYEKL.